One and the same sample provided the 6 T cell receptor beta chains below, sequenced in a study of breast tumors, draining lymph nodes, adjacent tissues (dated by TCRdb to about 2016). Libraries were prepared through multiplex PCR. TCRdb shows the sequencer as Illumina HiSeq 2000. Using fastp at Q25 and MiXCR, TCRdb reprocessed the public reads and kept productive beta chains. Rows with one shared CDR3 protein collapse into an entry with the most common genes and DNA. The sample data list about 22,000 distinct CDR3 sequences, and 45% to 65% of these were observed just once. Clones ranked in the top ten supply 13% to 15% of the sample. The sample was breast tumor tissue. The receptors originated from a female donor with breast cancer. Some clones in this sample may be carry-over from other donors' samples.

In regard to this clonotype: Likely a read error: the CDR3 ends without its conserved phenylalanine or tryptophan. It is unclear where the CDR3 begins or ends on the DNA, so no DNA is shown, and the CDR3 is as TCRdb lists it. The chain combines TRBV12-3 or TRBV12-4 with TRBJ2-5; TRBD1, as called in the table, went unchecked against the DNA. 8 amino acids form the CDR3, both terminal residues included. The CDR3 loop reads CASSLVGQ.

This chain uses TRBV29-1 with TRBJ2-3, with D perhaps assigned TRBD1 or TRBD2 (5 bases each). The CDR3 is made up of 13 amino acids. Trimming removed 4 bases at V and 3 bases at J, with 11 bases between. CDR1 is SQVTM and CDR2 is ANQGSEA in the germline V gene. As DNA, the CDR3 is TGCAGCGTTGGGCAGGGAGTAACAGATACGCAGTATTTT. Translated: CSVGQGVTDTQYF.

The chain uses TRBV7-2 and TRBJ2-3; 11 positions match TRBD2. Unmatched junction bases numbered 2, after V lost 1 base and J lost 2 bases. The germline V gene has CDR1 SGHTA and CDR2 FQGNSA. This CDR3 region has 16 residues. CDR3 region: CASSLGLAGNTDTQYF. Here the CDR3 DNA reads TGTGCCAGCAGCTTAGGACTAGCGGGGAACACAGATACGCAGTATTTT.

For this clonotype: The junction differs from germline at one of its ends, possibly a read error. The rearrangement uses TRBV5-1 and TRBJ1-2, with D tentatively TRBD1 (6 bases). Germline V lookup: CDR1 SGHRS, CDR2 YFSETQ. The CDR3 sequence is 15 residues long. As DNA, the CDR3 is TGTGCCAGCGGCGTTGGGGGCCGGGAGTTATATGGCTACACCTTC. It encodes CASGVGGRELYGYTF. The full variable domain, completed using reference TRBV5-1 and TRBJ1-2, is KAGVTQTPRYLIKTRGQQVTLSCSPISGHRSVSWYQQTPGQGLQFLFEYFSETQRNKGNFPGRFSGRQFSNSRSEMNVSTLELGDSALYLCASGVGGRELYGYTFGSGTRLTVV.

This clonotype was recorded a few times. The chain combines TRBV7-9 with TRBJ1-4; possible D gene TRBD1, 6 bases. V was clipped by 1 base and J by 3 bases, with 12 bases between them. The germline V gene has CDR1 SEHNR and CDR2 FQNEAQ (reference sequence). This CDR3 comprises 16 residues. The CDR3 DNA reads TGTGCCAGCAGCTTAGTGGGGGCCACGGCTAATGAAAAACTGTTTTTT. It codes for CASSLVGATANEKLFF.

The V gene is TRBV20-1, the J gene TRBJ2-7, with 12 bases matching TRBD1. Germline V gives CDR1 DFQATT, CDR2 SNEGSKA (reference sequence). Trimming removed 7 bases from V and 6 bases from J; junction bases left unmatched: 16. The CDR3 is 16 residues long. The CDR3 DNA reads TGCAGTGACGCCGGGACAGGGGGCCCCGGGGGCTCCGAGCAGTACTTC. The encoded protein is CSDAGTGGPGGSEQYF.